This T cell receptor (beta chain) was documented in a study of blood T cell repertoires in COVID-19. About the study: The United States, Italy and Spain were the sources of the acute and convalescent COVID-19 samples.

Some clones are missing from TCRdb's copy, which holds only in-frame ones; the method was immunoSEQ multiplex PCR. The table includes over 600,000 clones, around 90% detected once. Sample: peripheral blood. The TCR comes from a woman between 18 and 30 years old with acute or convalescent COVID-19.

CDR3 in DNA: TGTGCCAGCAGGGGCGTCTCCTCTGGAAACACCATATATTTT. Encoded protein: CASRGVSSGNTIYF. This sequence joins TRBV6-5 and TRBJ1-3, with D uncertain. The CDR3 sequence is 14 residues long. Germline V lookup: CDR1 MNHEY, CDR2 SVGAGI. V was pared by 6 bases and J by 0 bases, with 9 bases between.